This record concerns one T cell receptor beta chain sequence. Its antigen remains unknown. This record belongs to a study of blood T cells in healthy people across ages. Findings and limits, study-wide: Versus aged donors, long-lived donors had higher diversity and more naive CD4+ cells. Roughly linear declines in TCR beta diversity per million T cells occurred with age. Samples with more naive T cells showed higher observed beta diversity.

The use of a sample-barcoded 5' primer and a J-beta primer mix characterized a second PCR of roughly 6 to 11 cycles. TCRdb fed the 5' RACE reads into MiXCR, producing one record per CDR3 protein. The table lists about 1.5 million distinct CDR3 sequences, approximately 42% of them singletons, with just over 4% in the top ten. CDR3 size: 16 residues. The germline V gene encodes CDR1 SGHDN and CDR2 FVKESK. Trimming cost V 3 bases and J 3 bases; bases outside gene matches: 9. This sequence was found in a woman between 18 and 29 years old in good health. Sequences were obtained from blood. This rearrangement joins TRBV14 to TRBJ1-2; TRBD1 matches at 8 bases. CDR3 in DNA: TGTGCCAGCAGCCATTTAGCCGGGACAGGCCACTATGGCTACACCTTC. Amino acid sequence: CASSHLAGTGHYGYTF.